A selection of T cell receptor beta chains follows, all from one sample in a study of cytomegalovirus exposure and HLA in healthy donors. The assay was immunoSEQ multiplex PCR, and TCRdb's table has in-frame clones only and misses some. The sample carries more than 150,000 clones, around 80% recorded once. What was sequenced was PBMCs. The receptors derive from a woman aged 25 to 39 in good health and CMV-seronegative. CDR3s include the opening cysteine and the closing phenylalanine or tryptophan. The D gene is left open where the match is weak. Clone size is shown for a subset of rows, as once, few, many or a class of expanded clone.

TRBJ2-2,NA,TRBV7-3,NA,CASSLSAGELFF,TGTGCCAGCAGCTTATCAGCCGGGGAGCTGTTTTTT
TRBJ2-5,NA,TRBV2,once,CASSGSGQETQYF,TGTGCCAGCAGTGGATCAGGGCAAGAGACCCAGTACTTC
TRBJ1-2,TRBD1,TRBV2,few,CASTGTGGNYGYTF,TGTGCCAGCACCGGGACAGGGGGTAACTATGGCTACACCTTC
TRBJ2-7,NA,TRBV29-1,NA,CSVEAESALGGYEQYF,TGCAGCGTTGAAGCCGAAAGCGCCTTGGGTGGCTACGAGCAGTACTTC
TRBJ1-4,TRBD1,TRBV6-5,NA,CASRQGDEKLFF,TGTGCCAGCAGGCAGGGGGATGAAAAACTGTTTTTT
TRBJ2-7,TRBD2,TRBV27,NA,CASSLSRAGTNYEQYF,TGTGCCAGCAGTTTATCGAGAGCGGGGACGAACTACGAGCAGTACTTC
TRBJ2-3,TRBD2,TRBV6-5,NA,CASSRLAGSADTQYF,TGTGCCAGCAGTAGACTAGCGGGGAGCGCAGATACGCAGTATTTT
TRBJ2-7,NA,TRBV21-1,NA,CASRKSGQDYEQYF,TGTGCCAGCAGGAAGTCAGGACAGGACTACGAGCAGTACTTC
TRBJ2-1,TRBD1,TRBV25-1,once,CASSAYTGGYEQFF,TGTGCCAGCAGTGCATATACAGGGGGCTATGAGCAGTTCTTC
TRBJ2-3,NA,TRBV2,NA,CASSWRAGRTDTQYF,TGTGCCAGCAGTTGGAGGGCAGGGCGCACAGATACGCAGTATTTT
TRBJ2-3,TRBD1,TRBV19,NA,CASSAGQGSTDTQYF,TGTGCCAGTAGTGCGGGACAGGGCAGCACAGATACGCAGTATTTT
TRBJ2-5,TRBD1,TRBV5-1,NA,CASSLRQGWAETQYF,TGCGCCAGCAGCCTGCGACAGGGATGGGCAGAGACCCAGTACTTC
TRBJ2-7,NA,TRBV7-8,NA,CASSLALAGIPSYEQYF,TGTGCCAGCAGCTTAGCGTTGGCAGGCATACCATCCTACGAGCAGTACTTC
TRBJ1-5,NA,TRBV2,NA,CASSAGDNQPQHF,TGTGCCAGCAGCGCCGGGGACAATCAGCCCCAGCATTTT